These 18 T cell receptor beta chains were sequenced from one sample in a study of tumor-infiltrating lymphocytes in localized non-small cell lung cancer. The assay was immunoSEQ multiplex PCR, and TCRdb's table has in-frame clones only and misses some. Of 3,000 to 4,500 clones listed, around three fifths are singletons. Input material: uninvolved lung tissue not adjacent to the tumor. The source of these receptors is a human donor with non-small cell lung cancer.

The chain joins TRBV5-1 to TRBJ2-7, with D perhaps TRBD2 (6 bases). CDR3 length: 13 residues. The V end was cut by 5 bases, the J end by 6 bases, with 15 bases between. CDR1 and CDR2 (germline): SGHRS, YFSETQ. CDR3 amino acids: CASREGLQSEQYF. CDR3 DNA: TGCGCCAGCAGGGAGGGACTGCAGTCCGAGCAGTACTTC.

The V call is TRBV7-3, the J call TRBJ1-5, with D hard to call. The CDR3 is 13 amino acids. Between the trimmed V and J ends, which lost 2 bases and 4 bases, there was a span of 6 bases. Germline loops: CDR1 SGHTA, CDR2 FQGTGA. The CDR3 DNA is TGTGCCAGCAGCTTATCTGAAAATCAGCCCCAGCATTTT. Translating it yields CASSLSENQPQHF.

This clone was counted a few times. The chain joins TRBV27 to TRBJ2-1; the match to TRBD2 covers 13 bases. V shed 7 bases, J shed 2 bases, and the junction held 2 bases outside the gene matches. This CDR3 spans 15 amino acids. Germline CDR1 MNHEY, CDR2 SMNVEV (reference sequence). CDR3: CASTGLAGTYNEQFF. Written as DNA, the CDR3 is TGTGCCAGCACGGGACTAGCGGGGACCTACAATGAGCAGTTCTTC.

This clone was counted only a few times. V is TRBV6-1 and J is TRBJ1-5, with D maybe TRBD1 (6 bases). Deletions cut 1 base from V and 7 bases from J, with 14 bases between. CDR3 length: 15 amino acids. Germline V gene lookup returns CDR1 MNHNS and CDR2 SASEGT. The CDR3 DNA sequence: TGTGCCAGCAGTGAAGAGGGGGATCAAAGGCAGCCCCAGCATTTT. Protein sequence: CASSEEGDQRQPQHF.

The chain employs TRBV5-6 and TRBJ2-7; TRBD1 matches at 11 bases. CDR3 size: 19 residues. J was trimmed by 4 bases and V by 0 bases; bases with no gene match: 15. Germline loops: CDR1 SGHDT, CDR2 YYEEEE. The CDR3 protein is CASSLGGQGVFLVRYEQYF. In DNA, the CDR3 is TGTGCCAGCAGCTTGGGGGGACAGGGGGTATTCCTAGTGCGATACGAGCAGTACTTC.

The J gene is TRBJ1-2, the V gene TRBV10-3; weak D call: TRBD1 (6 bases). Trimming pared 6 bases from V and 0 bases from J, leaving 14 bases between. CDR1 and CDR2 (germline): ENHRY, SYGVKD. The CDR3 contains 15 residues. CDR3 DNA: TGTGCCATCAGGGGCGACGGGGGCACTAACTATGGCTACACCTTC. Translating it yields CAIRGDGGTNYGYTF.

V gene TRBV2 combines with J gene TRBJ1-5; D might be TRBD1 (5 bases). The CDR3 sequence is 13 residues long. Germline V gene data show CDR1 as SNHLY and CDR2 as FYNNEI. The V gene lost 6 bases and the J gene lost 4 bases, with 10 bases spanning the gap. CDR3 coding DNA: TGTGCCAGCAGCCCACAGGATAATCAGCCCCAGCATTTT. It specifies CASSPQDNQPQHF.

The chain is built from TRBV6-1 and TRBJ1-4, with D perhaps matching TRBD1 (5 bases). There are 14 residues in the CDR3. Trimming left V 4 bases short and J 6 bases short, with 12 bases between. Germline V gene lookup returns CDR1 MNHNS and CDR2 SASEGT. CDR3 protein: CASSAPGNYEKLFF. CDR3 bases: TGTGCCAGCAGTGCACCAGGGAACTATGAAAAACTGTTTTTT.

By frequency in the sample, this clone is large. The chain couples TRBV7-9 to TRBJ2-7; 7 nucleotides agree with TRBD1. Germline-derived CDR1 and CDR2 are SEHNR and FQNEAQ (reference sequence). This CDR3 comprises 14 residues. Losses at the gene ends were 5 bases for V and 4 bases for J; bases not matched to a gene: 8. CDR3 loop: CASSITGVKYEQYF. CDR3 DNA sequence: TGTGCCAGCAGCATAACAGGGGTGAAATACGAGCAGTACTTC.

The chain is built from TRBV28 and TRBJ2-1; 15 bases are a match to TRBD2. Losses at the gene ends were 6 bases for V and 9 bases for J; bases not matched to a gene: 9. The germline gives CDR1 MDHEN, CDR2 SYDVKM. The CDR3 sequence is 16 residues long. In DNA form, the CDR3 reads TGTGCCAGCAGATACCAAGTGGGACTAGCGGGAGGTGAGCAGTTCTTC. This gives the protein CASRYQVGLAGGEQFF.

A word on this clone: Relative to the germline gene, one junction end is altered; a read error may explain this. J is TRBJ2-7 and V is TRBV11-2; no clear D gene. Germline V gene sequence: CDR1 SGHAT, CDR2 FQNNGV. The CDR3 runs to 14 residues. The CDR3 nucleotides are TGTGCCAGAAGCTTATTCCCAGGCACCTACGAGCAGTACTTC. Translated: CARSLFPGTYEQYF.

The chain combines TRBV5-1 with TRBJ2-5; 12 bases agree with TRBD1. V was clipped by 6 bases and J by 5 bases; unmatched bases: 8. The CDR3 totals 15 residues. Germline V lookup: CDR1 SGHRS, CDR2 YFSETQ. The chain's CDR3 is CASNSGQGAGETQYF. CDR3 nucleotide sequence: TGCGCCAGCAACTCGGGACAGGGGGCCGGGGAGACCCAGTACTTC.

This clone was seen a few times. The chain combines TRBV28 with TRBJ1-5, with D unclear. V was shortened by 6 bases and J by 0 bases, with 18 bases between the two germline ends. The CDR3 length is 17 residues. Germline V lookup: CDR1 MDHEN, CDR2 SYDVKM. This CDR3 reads CASRSPQNTYSNQPQHF. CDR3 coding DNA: TGTGCCAGCAGATCACCCCAAAATACTTATAGCAATCAGCCCCAGCATTTT.

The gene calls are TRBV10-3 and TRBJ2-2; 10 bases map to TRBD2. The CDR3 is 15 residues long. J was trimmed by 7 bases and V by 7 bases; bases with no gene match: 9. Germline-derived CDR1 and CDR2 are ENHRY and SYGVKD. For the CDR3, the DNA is TGTGCCATCAAGCCTAGCGGGAGTAAGAGCGGGGAGCTGTTTTTT. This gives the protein CAIKPSGSKSGELFF.

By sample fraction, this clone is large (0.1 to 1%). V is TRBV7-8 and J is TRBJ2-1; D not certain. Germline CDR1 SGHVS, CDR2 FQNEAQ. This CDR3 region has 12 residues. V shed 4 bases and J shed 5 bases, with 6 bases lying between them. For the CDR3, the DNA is TGTGCCAGCAGCTACGGAGACAATGAGCAGTTCTTC. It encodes CASSYGDNEQFF.

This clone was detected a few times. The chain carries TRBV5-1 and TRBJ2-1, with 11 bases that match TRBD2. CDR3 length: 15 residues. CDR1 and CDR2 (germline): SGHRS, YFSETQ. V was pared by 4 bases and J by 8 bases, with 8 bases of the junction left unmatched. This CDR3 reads CASSIAGGPWDEQFF. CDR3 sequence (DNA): TGCGCCAGCAGCATAGCGGGGGGGCCTTGGGATGAGCAGTTCTTC.

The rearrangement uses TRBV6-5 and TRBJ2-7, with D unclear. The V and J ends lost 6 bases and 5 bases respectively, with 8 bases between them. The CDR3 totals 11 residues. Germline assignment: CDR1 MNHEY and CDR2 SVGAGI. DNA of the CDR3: TGTGCCAGCAGCCCCCGAGACGAGCAGTACTTC. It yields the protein CASSPRDEQYF.

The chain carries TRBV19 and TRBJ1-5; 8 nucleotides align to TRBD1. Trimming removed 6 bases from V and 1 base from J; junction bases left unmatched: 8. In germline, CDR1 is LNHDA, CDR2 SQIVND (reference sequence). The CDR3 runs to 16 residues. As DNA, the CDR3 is TGTGCCAGTAGGGACAGGGACGAGCTGAGCAATCAGCCCCAGCATTTT. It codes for CASRDRDELSNQPQHF. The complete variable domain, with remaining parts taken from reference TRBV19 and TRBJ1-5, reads DGGITQSPKYLFRKEGQNVTLSCEQNLNHDAMYWYRQDPGQGLRLIYYSQIVNDFQKGDIAEGYSVSREKKESFPLTVTSAQKNPTAFYLCASRDRDELSNQPQHFGDGTRLSIL.